The next 6 T cell receptor beta chains were all read from a single sample in a study of T cell responses to AZD1222 COVID-19 vaccine. Data came from immunoSEQ multiplex PCR; TCRdb stores just in-frame clones and leaves some out. The sample consists of about 120,000 clones, around 87% of them appearing once. The sequenced sample was peripheral blood, obtained 28 days after the second AZD1222 dose. The receptors shown here come from an adult who received the AZD1222 COVID-19 vaccine.

The V and J genes are TRBV19 and TRBJ1-5, with D possibly matching TRBD1 (5 bases). The CDR3 covers 15 residues. V was pared by 5 bases and J by 0 bases, with 11 bases between. Germline-derived CDR1 and CDR2 are LNHDA and SQIVND (reference sequence). CDR3 in DNA: TGTGCCAGTAGTCCGGGACGAAATAGCAATCAGCCCCAGCATTTT. Translated, it gives CASSPGRNSNQPQHF.

The CDR3 coding sequence is TGTGCCAGCAGCCTCTCGGGACAAGCTTTCTTT. This gives the protein CASSLSGQAFF. J is TRBJ1-1 and V is TRBV13; a possible D gene is TRBD1 (5 bases). The CDR3 is 11 amino acids. Germline assignment: CDR1 PRHDT and CDR2 FYEKMQ (reference sequence). Trimming pared 5 bases from V and 9 bases from J, leaving 10 bases between.

J is TRBJ1-2 and V is TRBV27; a weak D match, TRBD1 (6 bases). The CDR3 runs to 16 residues. The germline gives CDR1 MNHEY, CDR2 SMNVEV (reference sequence). V was shortened by 5 bases and J by 0 bases, with 16 bases between the two germline ends. For the CDR3, the DNA is TGTGCCAGCAGTCCGTTGGGACACAAGGCTAACTATGGCTACACCTTC. It specifies CASSPLGHKANYGYTF.

The chain combines TRBV4-3 with TRBJ2-3; tentatively, D is TRBD1 (6 bases). Germline V gene sequence: CDR1 LGHNA, CDR2 YSLEER. The CDR3 totals 16 residues. V was shortened by 4 bases and J by 2 bases, with 16 bases between the two germline ends. Written as DNA, the CDR3 is TGCGCCAGCAGCCGAAAGGCGAGACAGGCCACAGATACGCAGTATTTT. Translated: CASSRKARQATDTQYF.

The chain is built from TRBV2 and TRBJ1-5; D not certain. V was clipped by 7 bases and J by 7 bases, with 11 bases between them. CDR1 is SNHLY, CDR2 FYNNEI, per germline. The CDR3 is made up of 12 amino acids. The CDR3 sequence: CASNREGQPQHF. Written as DNA, the CDR3 is TGTGCCAGCAACCGGGAGGGCCAGCCCCAGCATTTT.

The chain combines TRBV9 with TRBJ1-3, with a tentative D call TRBD1 (5 bases). The CDR3 contains 16 residues. Germline-derived CDR1 and CDR2 are SGDLS and YYNGEE. The V end lost 4 bases, the J end lost 3 bases, and 17 bases lay between the germline ends. The CDR3 protein is CASSYRGGVGGNTIYF. The CDR3 DNA follows: TGTGCCAGCAGCTATCGTGGGGGAGTAGGTGGAAACACCATATATTTT.